This T cell receptor beta chain was obtained from a study of response to subunit inactivated influenza vaccine. General observations from the study: Each seasonal influenza vaccination recruits few new T cells, the authors suggested.

This clonotype was counted a few times. Its antigen is unidentified. TCRdb passed the RT-PCR reads through MiXCR, listing each CDR3 protein once. The data show around 470,000 distinct CDR3 sequences, approximately 6.9% seen once. CDR1 is KGHSH, CDR2 LQKENI, per germline. With 5 bases removed from V and 2 bases from J, the gap between germline ends came to 15 bases. The CDR3 is made up of 15 amino acids. The chain joins TRBV18 to TRBJ1-2; TRBD1 is a possible D gene (6 bases). The TCR comes from a man aged 50-75 years who received an inactivated influenza vaccine. Material: PBMCs from blood, obtained 23 to 25 months after vaccination. CDR3 DNA: TGTGCCAGCTCAGTAAAGCAGGGGTTCAACTATGGCTACACCTTC. The encoded protein is CASSVKQGFNYGYTF. Supplemented by reference TRBV18 and TRBJ1-2, the full variable domain reads NAGVMQNPRHLVRRRGQEARLRCSPMKGHSHVYWYRQLPEEGLKFMVYLQKENIIDESGMPKERFSAEFPKEGPSILRIQQVVRGDSAAYFCASSVKQGFNYGYTFGSGTRLTVV.